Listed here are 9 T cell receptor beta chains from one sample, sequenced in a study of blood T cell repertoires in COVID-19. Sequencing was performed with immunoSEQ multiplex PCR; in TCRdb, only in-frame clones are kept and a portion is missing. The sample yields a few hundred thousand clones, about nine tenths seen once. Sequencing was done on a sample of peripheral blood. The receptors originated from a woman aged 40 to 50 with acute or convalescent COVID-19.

The CDR3 loop reads CSVAGRGVNEQFF. Written as DNA, the CDR3 is TGCAGCGTCGCCGGCAGGGGAGTTAATGAGCAGTTCTTC. The J gene is TRBJ2-1, the V gene TRBV29-1; D may be TRBD1 (6 bases). V lost 6 bases, J lost 7 bases, and 16 bases lay in between. Germline loops: CDR1 SQVTM, CDR2 ANQGSEA. The CDR3 totals 13 residues.

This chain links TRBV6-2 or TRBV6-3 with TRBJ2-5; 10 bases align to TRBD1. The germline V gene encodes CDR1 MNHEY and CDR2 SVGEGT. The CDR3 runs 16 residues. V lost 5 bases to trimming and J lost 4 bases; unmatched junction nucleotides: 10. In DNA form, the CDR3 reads TGTGCCAGCAGTACCTCCGGGACAGGGGTTAGAGAGACCCAGTACTTC. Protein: CASSTSGTGVRETQYF.

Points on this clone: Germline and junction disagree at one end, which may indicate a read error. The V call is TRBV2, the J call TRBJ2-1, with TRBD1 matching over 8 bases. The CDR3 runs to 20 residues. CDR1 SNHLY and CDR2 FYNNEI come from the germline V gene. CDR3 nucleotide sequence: TGTGCCAGCAGCGAAGCCTCGACAGGGGAATGGCGAGAAGCCTACAATGAGCAGTTCTTC. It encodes CASSEASTGEWREAYNEQFF.

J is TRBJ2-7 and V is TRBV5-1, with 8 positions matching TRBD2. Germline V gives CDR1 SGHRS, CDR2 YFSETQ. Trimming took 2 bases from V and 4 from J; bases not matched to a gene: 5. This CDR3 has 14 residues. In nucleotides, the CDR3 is TGCGCCAGCAGCTTTCGGGGGGGCGCGTACGAGCAGTACGTC. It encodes CASSFRGGAYEQYV.

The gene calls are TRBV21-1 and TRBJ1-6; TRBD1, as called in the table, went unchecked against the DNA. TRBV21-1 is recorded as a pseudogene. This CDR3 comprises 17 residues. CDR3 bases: TGTGCCAGCACCCCAGGGGCCCACGACCACCTCGATTCACCCCTCCACTTT. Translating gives CASTPGAHDHLDSPLHF.

CDR3 protein: CASSLYRGNTGELFF. Written as DNA, the CDR3 is TGTGCCAGCAGTTTATACAGGGGGAACACCGGGGAGCTGTTTTTT. The V gene is TRBV6-5, the J gene TRBJ2-2, with TRBD1 matching over 7 bases. The length of the CDR3 is 15 residues. Trimming removed 4 bases from V and 1 base from J; junction bases left unmatched: 3. Germline V gene data show CDR1 as MNHEY and CDR2 as SVGAGI.

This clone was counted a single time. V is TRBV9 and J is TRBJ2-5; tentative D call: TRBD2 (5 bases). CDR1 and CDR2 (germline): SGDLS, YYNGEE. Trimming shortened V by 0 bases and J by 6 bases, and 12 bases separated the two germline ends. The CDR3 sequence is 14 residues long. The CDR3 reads CASSVGDSVQTQYF. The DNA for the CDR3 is TGTGCCAGCAGCGTAGGGGATAGCGTGCAGACCCAGTACTTC.

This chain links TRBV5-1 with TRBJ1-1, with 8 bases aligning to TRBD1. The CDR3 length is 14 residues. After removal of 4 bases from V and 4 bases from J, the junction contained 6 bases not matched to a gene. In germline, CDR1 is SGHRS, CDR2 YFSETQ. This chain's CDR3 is CASSRRQGFTEAFF. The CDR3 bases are TGCGCCAGCAGCCGCCGACAGGGGTTCACTGAAGCTTTCTTT.

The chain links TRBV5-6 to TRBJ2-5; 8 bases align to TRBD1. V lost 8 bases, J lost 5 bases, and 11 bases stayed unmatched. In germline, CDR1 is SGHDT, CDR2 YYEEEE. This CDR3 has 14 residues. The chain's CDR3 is CASTGTGYWETQYF. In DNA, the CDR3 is TGTGCCAGTACCGGGACAGGATATTGGGAGACCCAGTACTTC.